This T cell receptor beta chain was sequenced in a study of blood T cell repertoires in COVID-19. Using immunoSEQ multiplex PCR, the repertoire was profiled, and TCRdb retains in-frame clones only, with some absent. The sample has under 350,000 clones; 85% to 90% are singletons. Participants were placed into cohorts based on the clinical history they reported. Sequenced sample: PBMCs or T cells enriched from blood (not recorded which). The TCR comes from a man aged 25-45 years who had recovered from COVID-19.

This CDR3 is CASSSSGTSFNQPQHF. CDR3 bases: TGTGCCAGCAGCTCCAGTGGGACATCGTTCAATCAGCCCCAGCATTTT. The chain links TRBV7-9 to TRBJ1-5; a possible D gene is TRBD1 (6 bases). CDR3 size: 16 residues. Germline assignment: CDR1 SEHNR and CDR2 FQNEAQ (reference sequence). Trimming removed 4 bases from V and 3 bases from J, with 16 bases in between.